This entry describes one TCR beta chain. What it recognizes is unknown. J was trimmed by 2 bases and V by 8 bases; bases with no gene match: 3. CDR3 length: 13 amino acids. Germline loops: CDR1 LNHDA, CDR2 SQIVND (reference sequence). The data derive from a study of T-cell reconstitution after alpha-beta-depleted transplantation in children. Whole-study results and caveats: It was reported that alpha-beta T cells came from several hundred expanded graft clones (about two months after transplant).

The TCRbeta library incorporated unique molecular identifiers. TCRdb independently ran MiXCR on the PCR reads; one entry per CDR3 protein. The sample includes roughly 340,000 distinct CDR3 sequences, 16% of them seen just once. The TCR comes from a male patient between 2 and 10 years old who had a stem cell transplant for acute lymphoblastic leukemia, so the T cells may come from the graft donor. The genes are TRBV19 and TRBJ1-2; 9 bases fit TRBD1. This material consisted of PBMCs, mostly from graft donor cells, taken 360 days after TCRalphabeta/CD19-depleted stem cell transplant. CDR3 residues: CASLGQGNYGYTF. CDR3 nucleotide sequence: TGTGCCAGTCTCGGACAGGGGAACTATGGCTACACCTTC. Combining the CDR3 with reference TRBV19 and TRBJ1-2 gives the whole variable domain DGGITQSPKYLFRKEGQNVTLSCEQNLNHDAMYWYRQDPGQGLRLIYYSQIVNDFQKGDIAEGYSVSREKKESFPLTVTSAQKNPTAFYLCASLGQGNYGYTFGSGTRLTVV.